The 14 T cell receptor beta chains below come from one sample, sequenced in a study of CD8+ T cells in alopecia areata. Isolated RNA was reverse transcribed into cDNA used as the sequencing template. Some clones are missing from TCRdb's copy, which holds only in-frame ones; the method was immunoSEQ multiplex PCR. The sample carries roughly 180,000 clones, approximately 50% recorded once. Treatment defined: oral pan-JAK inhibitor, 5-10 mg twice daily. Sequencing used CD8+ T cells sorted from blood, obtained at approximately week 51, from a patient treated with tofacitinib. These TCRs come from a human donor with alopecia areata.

The CDR3 region has the DNA TGTGCCAGCAGCTTGGCAGGGTTTGGGGGTTATGGCTACACCTTC. Translation gives CASSLAGFGGYGYTF. The chain carries TRBV5-4 and TRBJ1-2, with D tentatively TRBD1 (5 bases). Germline lookup yields CDR1 SGHNT and CDR2 YYREEE (reference sequence). This CDR3 is built from 15 residues. The V end was cut by 0 bases, the J end by 5 bases, with 14 bases between.

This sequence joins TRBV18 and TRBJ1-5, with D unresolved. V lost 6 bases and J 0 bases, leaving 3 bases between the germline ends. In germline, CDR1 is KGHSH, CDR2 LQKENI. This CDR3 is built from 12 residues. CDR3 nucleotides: TGTGCCAGCTCGAATAGCAATCAGCCCCAGCATTTT. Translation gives CASSNSNQPQHF. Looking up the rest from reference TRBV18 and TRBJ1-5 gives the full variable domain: NAGVMQNPRHLVRRRGQEARLRCSPMKGHSHVYWYRQLPEEGLKFMVYLQKENIIDESGMPKERFSAEFPKEGPSILRIQQVVRGDSAAYFCASSNSNQPQHFGDGTRLSIL.

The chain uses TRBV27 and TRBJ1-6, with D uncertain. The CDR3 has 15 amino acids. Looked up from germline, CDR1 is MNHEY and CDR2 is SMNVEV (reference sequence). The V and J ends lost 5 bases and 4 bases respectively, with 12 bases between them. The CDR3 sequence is CASSLQLNYNSPLHF. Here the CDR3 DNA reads TGTGCCAGCAGTCTCCAACTGAATTATAATTCACCCCTCCACTTT.

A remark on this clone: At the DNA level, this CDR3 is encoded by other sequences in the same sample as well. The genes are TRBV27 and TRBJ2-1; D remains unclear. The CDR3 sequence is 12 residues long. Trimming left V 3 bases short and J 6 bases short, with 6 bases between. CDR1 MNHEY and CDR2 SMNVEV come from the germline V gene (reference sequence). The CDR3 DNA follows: TGTGCCAGCAGTTTGGGCGGCAATGAGCAGTTCTTC. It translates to CASSLGGNEQFF.

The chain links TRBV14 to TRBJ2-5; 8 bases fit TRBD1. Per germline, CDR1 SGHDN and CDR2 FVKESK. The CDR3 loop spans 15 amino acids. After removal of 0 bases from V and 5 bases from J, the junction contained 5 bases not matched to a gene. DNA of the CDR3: TGTGCCAGCAGCCAAGAGGCAGGGGGCCAGGAGACCCAGTACTTC. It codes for CASSQEAGGQETQYF.

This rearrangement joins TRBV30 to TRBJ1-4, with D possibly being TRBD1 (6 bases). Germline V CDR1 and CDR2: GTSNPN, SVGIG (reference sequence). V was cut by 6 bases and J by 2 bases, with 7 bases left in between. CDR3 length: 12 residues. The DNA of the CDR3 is TGTGCCTGCCAGGGGACTAATGAAAAACTGTTTTTT. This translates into CACQGTNEKLFF.

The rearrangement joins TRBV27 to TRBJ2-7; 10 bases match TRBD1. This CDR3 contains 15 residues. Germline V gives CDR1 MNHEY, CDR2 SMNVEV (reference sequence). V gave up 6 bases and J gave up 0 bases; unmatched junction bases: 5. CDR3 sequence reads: CASRQGTGVSYEQYF. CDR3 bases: TGTGCCAGCAGGCAGGGGACAGGGGTCTCCTACGAGCAGTACTTC.

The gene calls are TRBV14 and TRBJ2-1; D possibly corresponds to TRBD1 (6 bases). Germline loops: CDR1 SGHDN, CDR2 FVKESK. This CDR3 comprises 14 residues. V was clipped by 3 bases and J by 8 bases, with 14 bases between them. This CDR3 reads CASSHLTGLDEQFF. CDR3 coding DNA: TGTGCCAGCAGCCACCTCACAGGGTTGGATGAGCAGTTCTTC. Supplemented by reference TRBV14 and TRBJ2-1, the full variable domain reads EAGVTQFPSHSVIEKGQTVTLRCDPISGHDNLYWYRRVMGKEIKFLLHFVKESKQDESGMPNNRFLAERTGGTYSTLKVQPAELEDSGVYFCASSHLTGLDEQFFGPGTRLTVL.

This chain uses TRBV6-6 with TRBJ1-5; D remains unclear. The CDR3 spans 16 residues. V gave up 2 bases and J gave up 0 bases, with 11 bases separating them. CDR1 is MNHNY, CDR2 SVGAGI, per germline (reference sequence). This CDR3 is CASSYITGNSNQPQHF. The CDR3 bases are TGTGCCAGCAGTTACATCACGGGTAATAGCAATCAGCCCCAGCATTTT.

CDR3 nucleotides: TGTGCCATCAGTGACCCTTTTGGAGCGGGGGGCCTGAGCTCCTACGAGCAGTACTTC. It codes for CAISDPFGAGGLSSYEQYF. The chain recombines TRBV10-3 with TRBJ2-7; 9 nucleotides match TRBD2. Trimming removed 3 bases from V and 0 bases from J; junction bases left unmatched: 15. CDR1 and CDR2 from the germline V gene are ENHRY and SYGVKD. The CDR3 covers 19 residues.

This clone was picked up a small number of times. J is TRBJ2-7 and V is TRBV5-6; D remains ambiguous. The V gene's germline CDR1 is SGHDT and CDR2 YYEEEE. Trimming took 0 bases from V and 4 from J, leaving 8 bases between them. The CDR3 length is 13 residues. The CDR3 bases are TGTGCCAGCAGCTTGGGGGTCAATTACGAGCAGTACTTC. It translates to CASSLGVNYEQYF. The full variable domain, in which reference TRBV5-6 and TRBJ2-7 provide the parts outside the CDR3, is DAGVTQSPTHLIKTRGQQVTLRCSPKSGHDTVSWYQQALGQGPQFIFQYYEEEERQRGNFPDRFSGHQFPNYSSELNVNALLLGDSALYLCASSLGVNYEQYFGPGTRLTVT.

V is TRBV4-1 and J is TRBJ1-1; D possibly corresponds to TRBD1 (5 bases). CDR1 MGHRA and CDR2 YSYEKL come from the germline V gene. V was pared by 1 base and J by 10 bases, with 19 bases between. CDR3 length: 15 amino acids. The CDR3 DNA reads TGCGCCAGCAGCCAAGTGGGCTTGGGGCCCAATTTAGCTTTCTTT. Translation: CASSQVGLGPNLAFF.

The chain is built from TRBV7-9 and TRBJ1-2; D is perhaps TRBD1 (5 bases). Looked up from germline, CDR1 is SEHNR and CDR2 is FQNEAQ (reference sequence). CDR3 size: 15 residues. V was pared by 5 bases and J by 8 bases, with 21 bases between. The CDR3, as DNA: TGTGCCAGCAGCGACCGGACGGGACCTTCTATGGGCTACACCTTC. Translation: CASSDRTGPSMGYTF.

The CDR3 loop reads CASSFLGTSLLMPNEQYF. CDR3 nucleotides: TGTGCCAGCAGCTTCCTGGGGACTAGCCTCCTTATGCCCAACGAGCAGTACTTC. The chain combines TRBV27 with TRBJ2-7, with TRBD2 matching over 9 bases. From germline, CDR1 is MNHEY and CDR2 SMNVEV (reference sequence). The V gene end was trimmed by 6 bases and the J gene end by 5 bases; junction bases not matched to a gene: 20. The CDR3 sequence is 18 residues long.